Each of the 6 T cell receptor beta chains below was sequenced from the same sample in a study of blood T cell repertoires in COVID-19 (dated by TCRdb to the early 2020s). The library was prepared using the immunoSEQ multiplex PCR assay. Entries here come from immuneACCESS through TCRdb and include only in-frame sequences with V and J called. Some clones fail to appear in such tables; in the studies checked, an unresolved V gene covers under half of the shortfall, and the cause of the remainder is unknown. This sample is represented by roughly 250,000 clones; around 85% of them were singletons. 9.6% of the sample belongs to the ten largest clones. Sequencing used peripheral blood. These receptors originate from an elderly woman with acute or convalescent COVID-19.

This clone was seen more than once but under ten times. The chain joins TRBV5-1 to TRBJ2-7; D is perhaps TRBD1 (5 bases). Trimming left V 3 bases short and J 6 bases short, with 13 bases between. This CDR3 region has 13 residues. From germline, CDR1 is SGHRS and CDR2 YFSETQ. The CDR3 DNA sequence: TGCGCCAGCAGCTGGGCAGGGATGGGCGAGCAGTACTTC. It translates to CASSWAGMGEQYF.

This clone has just one count. The chain recombines TRBV5-4 with TRBJ1-4; TRBD1 matches at 7 bases. This CDR3 region has 16 residues. Germline V gene lookup returns CDR1 SGHNT and CDR2 YYREEE (reference sequence). With 4 bases clipped from V and 6 bases from J, the junction kept 12 bases outside the gene matches. CDR3 DNA: TGTGCCAGCAGCGCGGACAGGTCCCGGAGAGATGAAAAACTGTTTTTT. As protein: CASSADRSRRDEKLFF.

This clone appeared once. This rearrangement joins TRBV12-5 to TRBJ2-3; D not resolved. Germline CDR1 LGHNT, CDR2 FRNRAP. The CDR3 sequence is 14 residues long. V lost 1 base and J 5 bases, leaving 10 bases between the germline ends. CDR3 DNA sequence: TGTGCTAGTGGTTTGGGACATTCTATAGATACGCAGTATTTT. Amino acids: CASGLGHSIDTQYF. Full variable domain (outside the CDR3, taken from reference TRBV12-5 and TRBJ2-3): DARVTQTPRHKVTEMGQEVTMRCQPILGHNTVFWYRQTMMQGLELLAYFRNRAPLDDSGMPKDRFSAEMPDATLATLKIQPSEPRDSAVYFCASGLGHSIDTQYFGPGTRLTVL.

J is TRBJ1-2 and V is TRBV5-1; 7 nucleotides agree with TRBD1. With V trimmed by 2 bases and J by 1 base, 5 bases remained unmatched. The germline V gene has CDR1 SGHRS and CDR2 YFSETQ. CDR3 length: 15 residues. CDR3 in DNA: TGCGCCAGCAGCTTTTTCCGGGACAGTAACTATGGCTACACCTTC. Protein: CASSFFRDSNYGYTF.

This clone was detected once. V gene TRBV5-1 combines with J gene TRBJ1-2; D might be TRBD1 (5 bases). The CDR3 runs to 15 residues. Germline CDR1 SGHRS, CDR2 YFSETQ. V was shortened by 2 bases and J by 4 bases, with 15 bases between the two germline ends. The CDR3 protein is CASSLQEGGLYGYTF. The CDR3 DNA follows: TGCGCCAGCAGCTTACAGGAGGGCGGGCTCTATGGCTACACCTTC.

V gene TRBV5-6 combines with J gene TRBJ1-6; unclear D gene. CDR3 size: 16 residues. Germline assignment: CDR1 SGHDT and CDR2 YYEEEE. V lost 6 bases, J lost 6 bases, and 19 bases lay in between. CDR3 sequence reads: CASTSTGIPINSPLHF. The CDR3 region has the DNA TGTGCCAGCACCTCCACGGGAATTCCGATTAATTCACCCCTCCACTTT. Based on the CDR3 plus reference TRBV5-6 and TRBJ1-6, the full variable domain is DAGVTQSPTHLIKTRGQQVTLRCSPKSGHDTVSWYQQALGQGPQFIFQYYEEEERQRGNFPDRFSGHQFPNYSSELNVNALLLGDSALYLCASTSTGIPINSPLHFGNGTRLTVT.